A selection of T cell receptor beta chains follows, all from one sample in a study of pediatric ulcerative colitis. Method: immunoSEQ multiplex PCR; TCRdb's copy keeps in-frame clones and lacks some. The data hold about 12,000 clones, with approximately 80% observed a single time. The sample consisted of gut tissue. Receptor source: a boy between 10 and 17 years old who was a control in a study of pediatric ulcerative colitis. The CDR3 runs from the conserved cysteine through the conserved F or W. The order of the fields is D gene, J gene, clone size, V gene, CDR3 protein, CDR3 DNA. The D gene is left open where the match is weak. A clone size is listed for some rows: how often the clone was seen (once, few, many), or a class if it is expanded.

>NA|TRBJ2-7|NA|TRBV1
CTSSQGYEQYF
TGCACCAGCAGTCAGGGGTACGAGCAGTACTTC
>NA|TRBJ2-2|NA|TRBV19
CASSGTLNTGELFF
TGTGCCTCCTCCGGGACACTGAACACCGGGGAGCTGTTTTTT
>NA|TRBJ1-2|few|TRBV19
CASSIHHLILRNYGYTF
TGTGCCAGTAGTATTCACCACTTAATCCTGAGAAACTATGGCTACACCTTC
>TRBD1|TRBJ1-5|NA|TRBV7-6
CASSLDTGVNQPQHF
TGTGCCAGCAGCTTGGACACAGGGGTGAATCAGCCCCAGCATTTT
>NA|TRBJ2-3|NA|TRBV9
CASSSSRGTDTQYF
TGTGCCAGCAGCTCCAGTAGGGGCACAGATACGCAGTATTTT
>NA|TRBJ2-3|NA|TRBV12-5
CAWLSGNTDTQYF
TGCGCCTGGTTGAGTGGAAATACAGATACGCAGTATTTT
>TRBD1|TRBJ2-3|NA|TRBV7-9
CASSTTPGTGTDTQYF
TGTGCCAGCAGCACTACGCCCGGGACAGGTACAGATACGCAGTATTTT
>TRBD2|TRBJ2-1|once|TRBV5-1
CASSLGLGLAGGNEQFF
TGCGCCAGCAGCTTGGGACTGGGACTAGCGGGCGGCAATGAGCAGTTCTTC
>NA|TRBJ2-3|NA|TRBV11-3
CASSEQGTRFTDTQYF
TGTGCCAGCAGCGAACAGGGAACCCGATTCACAGATACGCAGTATTTT
>TRBD2|TRBJ2-3|once|TRBV5-4
CASSLALGTRGADTQYF
TGTGCCAGCAGCTTGGCGCTAGGGACTAGGGGGGCAGATACGCAGTATTTT
>NA|TRBJ1-2|NA|TRBV28
CASSYRQPSGYTF
TGTGCCAGCTCCTACCGCCAGCCTAGTGGCTACACCTTC
>NA|TRBJ2-3|once|TRBV7-9
CASSLGTPTDTQYF
TGTGCCAGCAGCTTGGGCACACCAACAGATACGCAGTATTTT
>NA|TRBJ2-7|NA|TRBV5-1
CASSLGDTSYEQYF
TGCGCCAGCAGCTTGGGGGACACCTCCTACGAGCAGTACTTC
>TRBD1|TRBJ2-3|once|TRBV4-1
CASSPPTEQGATDTQYF
TGCGCCAGCAGCCCCCCAACTGAACAGGGGGCCACAGATACGCAGTATTTT
>NA|TRBJ2-2|NA|TRBV2
CASSGPVRSSGELFF
TGTGCCAGCAGTGGCCCTGTTCGATCATCCGGGGAGCTGTTTTTT
>NA|TRBJ1-4|NA|TRBV4-1
CASSQVGHRREEKLFF
TGCGCCAGCAGCCAAGTCGGACATAGACGGGAGGAAAAACTGTTTTTT
>TRBD1|TRBJ2-2|NA|TRBV2
CASSLRGLPSSNTGELFF
TGTGCCAGCAGCCTCAGGGGGCTGCCGTCCAGTAACACCGGGGAGCTGTTTTTT
>NA|TRBJ1-4|NA|TRBV25-1
CASSEYGRLFF
TGTGCCAGCAGTGAATATGGGAGACTGTTTTTT
>NA|TRBJ1-1|NA|TRBV18
CASSPRAQGNTEAFF
TGTGCCAGCTCACCACGGGCACAGGGGAACACTGAAGCTTTCTTT
>TRBD1|TRBJ2-1|few|TRBV10-3
CAIGQGLHNEQFF
TGTGCCATCGGACAGGGGCTGCACAATGAGCAGTTCTTC